This entry lists 3 T cell receptor beta chains sequenced from one sample in a study of blood T cell repertoires in COVID-19. This table comes from immunoSEQ multiplex PCR, and its TCRdb copy is limited to in-frame clones, with some not included. Of around 260,000 clones in the sample, around nine tenths were seen once. Specimen: peripheral blood. Source of these receptors: a man aged 40-49 years who had recovered from COVID-19.

V gene TRBV11-3 combines with J gene TRBJ2-2; D ambiguous. The germline V gene has CDR1 SGHNT and CDR2 YENEEA. The CDR3 has 11 amino acids. Trimming cost V 3 bases and J 10 bases, with 6 bases left between them. The CDR3 nucleotides are TGTGCCAGCAGCTTGGGCCTGGAGCTGTTTTTT. It translates to CASSLGLELFF.

The V call is TRBV29-1, the J call TRBJ2-1; 7 nucleotides line up with TRBD1. CDR3 length: 13 residues. The J segment lost 6 bases and the V segment lost 7 bases, leaving 9 bases of the junction unmatched. Germline V gene lookup returns CDR1 SQVTM and CDR2 ANQGSEA. The CDR3 DNA reads as TGCAGCGCCGTGGGGACAGTCTTCAATGAGCAGTTCTTC. Residues: CSAVGTVFNEQFF.

This rearrangement joins TRBV5-6 to TRBJ2-1; maybe TRBD1 (5 bases). Germline V gives CDR1 SGHDT, CDR2 YYEEEE. Trimming removed 2 bases at V and 12 bases at J, with 15 bases between. The CDR3 loop spans 13 amino acids. Here the CDR3 reads CASSFEIYRGQFF. The CDR3 coding sequence is TGTGCCAGCAGCTTCGAAATTTATAGGGGGCAGTTCTTC.